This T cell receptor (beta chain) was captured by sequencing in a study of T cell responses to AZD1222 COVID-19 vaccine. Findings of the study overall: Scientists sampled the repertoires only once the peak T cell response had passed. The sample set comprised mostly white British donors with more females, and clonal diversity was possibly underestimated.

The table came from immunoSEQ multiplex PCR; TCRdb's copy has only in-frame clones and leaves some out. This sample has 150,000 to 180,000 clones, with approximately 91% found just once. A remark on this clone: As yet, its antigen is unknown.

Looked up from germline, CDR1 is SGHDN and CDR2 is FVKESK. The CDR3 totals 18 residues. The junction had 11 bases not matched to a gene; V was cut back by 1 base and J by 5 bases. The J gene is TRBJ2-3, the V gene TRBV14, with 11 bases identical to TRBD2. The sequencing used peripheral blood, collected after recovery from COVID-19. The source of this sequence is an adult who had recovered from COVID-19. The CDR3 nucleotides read TGTGCCAGCAGCCAAGGACCCAAAACACTAGCGGGAGTAGATACGCAGTATTTT. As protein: CASSQGPKTLAGVDTQYF.